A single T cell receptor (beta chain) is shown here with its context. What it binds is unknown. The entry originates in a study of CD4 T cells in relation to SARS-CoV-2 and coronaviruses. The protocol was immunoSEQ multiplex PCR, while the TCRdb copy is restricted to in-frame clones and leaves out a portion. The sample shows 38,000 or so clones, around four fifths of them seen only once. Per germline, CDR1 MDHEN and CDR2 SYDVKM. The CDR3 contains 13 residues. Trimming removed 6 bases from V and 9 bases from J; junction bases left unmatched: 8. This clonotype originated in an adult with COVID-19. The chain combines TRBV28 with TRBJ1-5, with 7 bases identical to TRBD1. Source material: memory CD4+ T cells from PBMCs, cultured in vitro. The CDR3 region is CASRRQGSSPQHF. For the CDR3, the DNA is TGTGCCAGCAGGCGACAGGGCTCTTCGCCCCAGCATTTT.